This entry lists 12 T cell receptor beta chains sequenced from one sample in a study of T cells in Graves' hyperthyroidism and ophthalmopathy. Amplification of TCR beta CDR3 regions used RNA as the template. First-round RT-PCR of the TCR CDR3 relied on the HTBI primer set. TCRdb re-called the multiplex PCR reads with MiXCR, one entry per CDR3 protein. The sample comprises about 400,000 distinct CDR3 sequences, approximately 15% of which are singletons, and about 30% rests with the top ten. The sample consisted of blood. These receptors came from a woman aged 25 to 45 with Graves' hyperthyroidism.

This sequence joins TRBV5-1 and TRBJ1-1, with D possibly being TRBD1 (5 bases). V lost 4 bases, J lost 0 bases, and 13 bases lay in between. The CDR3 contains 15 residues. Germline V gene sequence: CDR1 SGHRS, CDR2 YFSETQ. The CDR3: CASSEGTGMNTEAFF. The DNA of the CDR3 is TGCGCCAGCAGCGAGGGGACGGGGATGAACACTGAAGCTTTCTTT.

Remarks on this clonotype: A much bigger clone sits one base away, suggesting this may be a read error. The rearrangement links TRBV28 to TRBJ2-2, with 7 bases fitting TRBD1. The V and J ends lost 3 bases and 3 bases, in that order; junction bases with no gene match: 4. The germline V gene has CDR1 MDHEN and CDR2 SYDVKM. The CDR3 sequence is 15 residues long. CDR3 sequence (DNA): TGTGCCAGCAGTTTCGGACAGGCCTACACCGGGGAGCTGTTTTTT. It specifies CASSFGQAYTGELFF. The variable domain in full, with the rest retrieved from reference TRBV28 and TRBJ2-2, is DVKVTQSSRYLVKRTGEKVFLECVQDMDHENMFWYRQDPGLGLRLIYFSYDVKMKEKGDIPEGYSVSREKKERFSLILESASTNQTSMYLCASSFGQAYTGELFFGEGSRLTVL.

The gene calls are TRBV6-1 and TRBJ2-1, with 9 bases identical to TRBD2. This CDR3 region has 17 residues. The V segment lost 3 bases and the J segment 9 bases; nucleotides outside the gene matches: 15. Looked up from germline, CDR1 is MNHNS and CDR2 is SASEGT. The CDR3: CASSDPRSGSLSGEQFF. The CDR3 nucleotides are TGTGCCAGCAGTGACCCACGTAGCGGGAGCCTTTCGGGTGAGCAGTTCTTC.

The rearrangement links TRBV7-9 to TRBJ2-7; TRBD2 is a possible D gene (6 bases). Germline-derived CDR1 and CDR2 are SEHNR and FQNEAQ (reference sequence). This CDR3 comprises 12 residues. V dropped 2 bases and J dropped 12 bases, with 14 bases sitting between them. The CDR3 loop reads CASSLPTGRLYF. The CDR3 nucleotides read TGTGCCAGCAGCTTACCGACGGGGAGGCTGTACTTC.

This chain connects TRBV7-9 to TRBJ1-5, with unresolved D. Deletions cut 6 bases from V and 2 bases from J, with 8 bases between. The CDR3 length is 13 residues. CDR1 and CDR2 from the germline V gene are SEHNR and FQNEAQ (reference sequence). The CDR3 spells CASRSWRNQPQHF. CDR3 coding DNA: TGTGCCAGCAGGTCCTGGCGCAATCAGCCCCAGCATTTT. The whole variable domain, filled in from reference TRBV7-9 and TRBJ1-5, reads DTGVSQNPRHKITKRGQNVTFRCDPISEHNRLYWYRQTLGQGPEFLTYFQNEAQLEKSRLLSDRFSAERPKGSFSTLEIQRTEQGDSAMYLCASRSWRNQPQHFGDGTRLSIL.

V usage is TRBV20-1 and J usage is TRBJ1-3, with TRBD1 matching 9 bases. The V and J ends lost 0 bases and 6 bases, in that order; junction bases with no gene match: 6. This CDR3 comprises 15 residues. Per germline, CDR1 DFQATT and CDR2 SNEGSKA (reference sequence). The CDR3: CSARDGGQGANTIYF. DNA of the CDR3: TGCAGTGCTAGAGATGGGGGACAGGGCGCAAACACCATATATTTT.

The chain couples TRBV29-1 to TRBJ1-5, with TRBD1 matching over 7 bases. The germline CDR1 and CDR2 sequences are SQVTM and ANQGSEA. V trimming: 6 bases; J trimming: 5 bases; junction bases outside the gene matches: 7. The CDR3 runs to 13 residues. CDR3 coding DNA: TGCAGCGTGGCAGACAGGGTGTATCAGCCCCAGCATTTT. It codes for CSVADRVYQPQHF.

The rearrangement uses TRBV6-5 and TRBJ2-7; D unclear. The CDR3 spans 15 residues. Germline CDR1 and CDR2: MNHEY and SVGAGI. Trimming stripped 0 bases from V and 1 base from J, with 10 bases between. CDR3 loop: CASSYSGFGSYEQYF. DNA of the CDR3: TGTGCCAGCAGTTACTCGGGGTTCGGGTCCTACGAGCAGTACTTC.

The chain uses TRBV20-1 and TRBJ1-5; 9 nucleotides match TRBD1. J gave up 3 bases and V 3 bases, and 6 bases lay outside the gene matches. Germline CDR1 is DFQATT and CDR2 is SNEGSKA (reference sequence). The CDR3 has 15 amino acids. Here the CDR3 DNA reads TGCAGTGCTAGGGACAGGGGTCACCCCAATCAGCCCCAGCATTTT. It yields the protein CSARDRGHPNQPQHF.

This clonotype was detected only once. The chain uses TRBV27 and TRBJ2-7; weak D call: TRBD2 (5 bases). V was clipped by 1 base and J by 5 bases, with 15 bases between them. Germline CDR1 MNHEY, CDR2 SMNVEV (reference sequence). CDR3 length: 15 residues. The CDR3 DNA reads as TGTGCCAGCAGTTTATTCTACGCTAGCTCAGACGAGCAGTACTTC. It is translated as CASSLFYASSDEQYF.

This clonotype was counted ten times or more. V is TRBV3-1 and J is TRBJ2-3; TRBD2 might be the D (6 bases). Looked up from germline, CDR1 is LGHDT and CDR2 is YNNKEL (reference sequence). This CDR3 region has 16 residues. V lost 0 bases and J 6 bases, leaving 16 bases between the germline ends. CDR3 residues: CASSQDMSSVSDTQYF. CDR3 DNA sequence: TGTGCCAGCAGCCAAGATATGTCTAGCGTTTCGGATACGCAGTATTTT.

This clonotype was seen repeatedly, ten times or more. CDR3 residues: CASSPTGPHYEQYF. CDR3 sequence (DNA): TGTGCCAGCTCACCGACAGGTCCTCACTACGAGCAGTACTTC. V is TRBV18 and J is TRBJ2-7; D may be TRBD1 (6 bases). CDR3 length: 14 amino acids. The V and J ends lost 3 bases and 3 bases respectively, with 12 bases between them. CDR1 and CDR2 (germline): KGHSH, LQKENI.